The source of this T cell receptor beta chain is a study of OX40 agonist ivuxolimab in advanced cancers. Looking at the study overall: At 0.01 to 10 mg/kg, ivuxolimab was administered intravenously to patients every 2 weeks.

Repertoires were generated with immunoSEQ multiplex PCR, while TCRdb's copy carries only in-frame clones and drops some. The table has about 79,000 clones, 92% seen once. CDR3 size: 15 residues. Losses at the gene ends were 4 bases for V and 11 bases for J; bases not matched to a gene: 11. Germline V lookup: CDR1 SGHNT, CDR2 YENEEA. The chain employs TRBV11-3 and TRBJ2-1, with 10 positions matching TRBD1. The TCR sequence derives from an adult with an advanced solid tumor such as melanoma, head and neck, liver or kidney cancer. The specimen comprised CD4+ or CD8+ T cells sorted from blood, sampled in a trial of the OX40 agonist ivuxolimab. This CDR3 reads CASSSRTGGANQQFF. As DNA, the CDR3 is TGTGCCAGCAGCTCTAGGACAGGGGGGGCTAATCAGCAGTTCTTC.